This T cell receptor beta chain was captured by sequencing in a study of blood T cells in healthy people across ages. Study outcomes and limitations: Versus aged donors, long-lived donors had higher diversity and more naive CD4+ cells.

Alongside a J-beta primer mix, a sample-barcoded 5' primer served in a second PCR lasting about 7 to 12 cycles. TCRdb processed the 5' RACE reads anew with MiXCR; each CDR3 protein has one entry. This table has roughly 1.6 million distinct CDR3 sequences, approximately 32% appearing once. This clonotype has a count of ten or more. What it recognizes is unknown. Sequences were obtained from blood. This receptor was obtained from a woman aged 25 to 45 in good health.

The CDR3 nucleotides read TGTGCCAGCAGCGCAGGAGACACAGATACGCAGTATTTT. Amino acids: CASSAGDTDTQYF. This chain uses TRBV6-4 with TRBJ2-3; D unresolved. V lost 6 bases to trimming and J lost 2 bases, with 9 bases between them. CDR3 length: 13 residues. Germline V CDR1 and CDR2: MRHNA, SNTAGT.